The source of this TCR beta chain is a study of T cells in Graves' hyperthyroidism and ophthalmopathy. Researchers amplified the TCR beta CDR3 regions from RNA transcripts. With the HTBI primer set, the TCR CDR3 went through a first round of RT-PCR. MiXCR, applied by TCRdb to the multiplex PCR reads, yields one record per CDR3 protein. The sample lists under 600,000 distinct CDR3 sequences; approximately 15% were seen once. The CDR3 has 15 residues. Germline CDR1 and CDR2: SEHNR and FQNEAQ (reference sequence). V was shortened by 3 bases and J by 6 bases, with 15 bases between the two germline ends. The chain couples TRBV7-9 to TRBJ2-1; maybe TRBD2 (6 bases). The TCR sequence derives from a woman in her forties with Graves' ophthalmopathy. What was sequenced was blood. The CDR3: CASSFSGGVFNEQFF. DNA for the CDR3: TGTGCCAGCAGCTTTTCCGGGGGAGTGTTCAATGAGCAGTTCTTC. The whole variable domain, filled in from reference TRBV7-9 and TRBJ2-1, reads DTGVSQNPRHKITKRGQNVTFRCDPISEHNRLYWYRQTLGQGPEFLTYFQNEAQLEKSRLLSDRFSAERPKGSFSTLEIQRTEQGDSAMYLCASSFSGGVFNEQFFGPGTRLTVL.